The 5 T cell receptor beta chains below were found in one sample sequenced in a study of cytomegalovirus exposure and HLA in healthy donors. Primers included in the PCR were 60 Vbeta and 13 Jbeta primers. This table comes from immunoSEQ multiplex PCR, and its TCRdb copy is limited to in-frame clones, with some not included. The sample spans 170,000 or so clones; the ten largest clones claim 2% to 2.5%. The sequenced material came from PBMCs. The source of these receptors is a young man in good health and CMV-seronegative.

The chain couples TRBV30 to TRBJ1-6; 10 bases are shared with TRBD1. This CDR3 is 13 amino acids long. V trimming: 5 bases; J trimming: 6 bases; junction bases outside the gene matches: 1. Germline CDR1 GTSNPN, CDR2 SVGIG (reference sequence). The CDR3 region has the DNA TGTGCCTGGGGACAGGGGGGTAATTCACCCCTCCACTTT. This sequence encodes CAWGQGGNSPLHF.

The CDR3 DNA sequence: TGTGCCAGATACTGTCTAGCGGGGATCTACAATGAGCAGTTCTTC. Encoded protein: CARYCLAGIYNEQFF. The J gene is TRBJ2-1, the V gene TRBV5-3, with 9 bases fitting TRBD2. TRBV5-3 is assigned to the ORF class and has an uncertain function. Trimming removed 7 bases from V and 3 bases from J; junction bases left unmatched: 8. CDR3 size: 15 residues.

V usage is TRBV28 and J usage is TRBJ1-5, with 9 positions matching TRBD1. J was trimmed by 5 bases and V by 5 bases; bases with no gene match: 4. The germline CDR1 and CDR2 sequences are MDHEN and SYDVKM. The CDR3 is made up of 14 amino acids. The CDR3 DNA reads as TGTGCCAGCAGTAGGGACAGGGACTATCAGCCCCAGCATTTT. Translated, it gives CASSRDRDYQPQHF.

The rearrangement joins TRBV6-1 to TRBJ2-3; TRBD1 matches at 9 bases. The CDR3 extends over 15 amino acids. V lost 2 bases, J lost 1 base, and 1 base stayed unmatched. CDR1 and CDR2 (germline): MNHNS, SASEGT. In DNA form, the CDR3 reads TGTGCCAGCAGTGAAAGACAGGGGGGCACAGATACGCAGTATTTT. It codes for CASSERQGGTDTQYF.

The rearrangement joins TRBV11-2 to TRBJ1-1; TRBD1 might be the D (6 bases). Trimming removed 5 bases at V and 5 bases at J, with 6 bases between. This CDR3 has 11 amino acids. Germline assignment: CDR1 SGHAT and CDR2 FQNNGV. CDR3 DNA: TGTGCCAGCAGCCAGGGGACTGAAGCTTTCTTT. This sequence encodes CASSQGTEAFF.